This T cell receptor beta chain originates from a study of CD8+ T cells in alopecia areata. Study findings and constraints: Affected lesional scalp, above all in alopecia totalis/universalis, was more clonal than normal scalp.

After isolation, RNA underwent reverse transcription to generate cDNA as the sequencing template. Only in-frame clones appear in the TCRdb table, and some are missing; sequencing was by immunoSEQ multiplex PCR. Of roughly 250,000 clones listed, under 80% are singletons. The CDR3 has 14 residues. The germline gives CDR1 MGHDK, CDR2 SYGVNS. This clone occurred a few times. Its antigen remains unknown. The specimen was CD4+ T cells sorted from blood, collected at week 0. This chain uses TRBV25-1 with TRBJ2-5; no firm D call. The end of the DNA is better explained by TRBJ2-7, so the J call may be wrong. The sequence was obtained from a human donor with alopecia areata. CDR3 amino acids: CASSEPRPGYEQYF. The DNA of the CDR3 is TGTGCCAGCAGTGAACCGCGCCCCGGGTACGAGCAGTACTTC.